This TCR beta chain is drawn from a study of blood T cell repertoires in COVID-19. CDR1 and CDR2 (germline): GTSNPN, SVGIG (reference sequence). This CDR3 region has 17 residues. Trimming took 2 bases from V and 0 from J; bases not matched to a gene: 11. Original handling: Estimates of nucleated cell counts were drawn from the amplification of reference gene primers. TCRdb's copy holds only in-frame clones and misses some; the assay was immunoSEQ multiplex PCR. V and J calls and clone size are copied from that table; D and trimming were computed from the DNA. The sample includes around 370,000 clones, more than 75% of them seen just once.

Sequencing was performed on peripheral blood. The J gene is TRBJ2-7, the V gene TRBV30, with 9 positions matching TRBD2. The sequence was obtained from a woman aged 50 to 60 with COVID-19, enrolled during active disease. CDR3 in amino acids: CAWSSIAGVTHSYEQYF. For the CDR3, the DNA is TGTGCCTGGAGTTCGATAGCGGGAGTGACCCACTCCTACGAGCAGTACTTC.